Below, one TCR beta chain is given with its context. A junction end diverges from the germline sequence, so it may reflect a read error. The CDR3 spans 13 residues. Per the germline V gene, CDR1 is SGHRS and CDR2 is YFSETQ. This record comes from a study of blood T cells in healthy people across ages. With a J-beta primer mix and a sample-barcoded 5' primer, a second PCR ran about 7 to 12 cycles. TCRdb called the 5' RACE reads again in MiXCR, with one record for every CDR3 protein. The table records fewer than 1.5 million distinct CDR3 sequences, 42% of them present only once. The sample was blood. The receptor was isolated from a woman aged 18-29 years in good health. The chain carries TRBV5-1 and TRBJ2-1, with 8 bases identical to TRBD2. The CDR3 bases are TGCGTCAGCAGCATGGGACTAGAGGGTGAGCAGTTCTTC. Amino acid sequence: CVSSMGLEGEQFF.